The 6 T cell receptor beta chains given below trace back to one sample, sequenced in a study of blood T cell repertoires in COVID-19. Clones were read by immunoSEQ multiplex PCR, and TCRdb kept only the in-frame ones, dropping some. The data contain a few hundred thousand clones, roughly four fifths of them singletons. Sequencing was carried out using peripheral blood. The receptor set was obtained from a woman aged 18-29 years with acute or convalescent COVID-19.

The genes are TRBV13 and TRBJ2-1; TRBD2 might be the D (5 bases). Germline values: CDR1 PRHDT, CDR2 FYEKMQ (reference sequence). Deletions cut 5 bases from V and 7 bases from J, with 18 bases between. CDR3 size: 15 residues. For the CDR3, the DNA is TGTGCCAGCAGCCCTACTAGGGCGATAAGGAATGAGCAGTTCTTC. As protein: CASSPTRAIRNEQFF.

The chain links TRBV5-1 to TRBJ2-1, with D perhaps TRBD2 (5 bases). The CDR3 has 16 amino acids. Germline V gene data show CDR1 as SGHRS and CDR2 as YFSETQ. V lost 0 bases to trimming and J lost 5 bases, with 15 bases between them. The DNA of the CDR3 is TGCGCCAGCAGCTTGGCGTCTCTAGCCGGACACAATGAGCAGTTCTTC. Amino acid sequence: CASSLASLAGHNEQFF.

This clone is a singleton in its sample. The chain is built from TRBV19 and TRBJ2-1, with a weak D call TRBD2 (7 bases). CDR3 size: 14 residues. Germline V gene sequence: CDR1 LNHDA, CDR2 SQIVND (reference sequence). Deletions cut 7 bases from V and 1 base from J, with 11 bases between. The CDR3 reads CASKRGGSYNEQFF. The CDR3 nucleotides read TGTGCCAGTAAGAGGGGGGGATCCTACAATGAGCAGTTCTTC.

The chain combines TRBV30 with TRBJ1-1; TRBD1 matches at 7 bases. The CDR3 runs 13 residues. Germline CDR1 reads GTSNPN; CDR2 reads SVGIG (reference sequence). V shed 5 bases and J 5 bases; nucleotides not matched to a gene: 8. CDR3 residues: CAWVQGSWTEAFF. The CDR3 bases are TGTGCCTGGGTACAGGGGAGTTGGACTGAAGCTTTCTTT.

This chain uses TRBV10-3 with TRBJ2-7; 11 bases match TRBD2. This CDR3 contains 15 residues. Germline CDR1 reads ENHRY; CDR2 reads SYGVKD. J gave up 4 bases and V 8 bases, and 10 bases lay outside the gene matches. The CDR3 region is CAISSLAGVGYEQYF. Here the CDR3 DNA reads TGTGCCATCTCATCACTAGCGGGAGTAGGTTACGAGCAGTACTTC.

In nucleotides, the CDR3 is TGCGCCAGCAGCCAAGGTGAAGGGGCCGGGGAGCTGTTTTTT. It translates to CASSQGEGAGELFF. The chain recombines TRBV4-3 with TRBJ2-2; D might be TRBD1 (5 bases). Looked up from germline, CDR1 is LGHNA and CDR2 is YSLEER. Trimming stripped 1 base from V and 6 bases from J, with 9 bases between. The CDR3 extends over 14 amino acids.